This TCR beta chain emerged from a study of identical twins. MiXCR, applied by TCRdb to the 5' RACE reads, yields one record per CDR3 protein. The data show 1.5 million or so distinct CDR3 sequences, about 32% seen once. Study-wide findings and caveats: Researchers reported weaker excess twin sharing in beta out-of-frame sequences. The same donors were not followed; conclusions instead depended on cross-sectional statistical analysis.

V dropped 3 bases and J dropped 1; count of bases not matched to a gene: 6. The CDR3 is made up of 16 amino acids. Details on this clonotype: The target antigen is unknown.

V is TRBV12-3 or TRBV12-4 and J is TRBJ1-1; 9 bases fit TRBD1. Sequencing was done on a sample of cord blood. The source of this sequence is a newborn girl in good health. This CDR3 reads CASSFKTGGPNTEAFF. In nucleotides, the CDR3 is TGTGCCAGCAGTTTTAAGACAGGGGGGCCGAACACTGAAGCTTTCTTT.